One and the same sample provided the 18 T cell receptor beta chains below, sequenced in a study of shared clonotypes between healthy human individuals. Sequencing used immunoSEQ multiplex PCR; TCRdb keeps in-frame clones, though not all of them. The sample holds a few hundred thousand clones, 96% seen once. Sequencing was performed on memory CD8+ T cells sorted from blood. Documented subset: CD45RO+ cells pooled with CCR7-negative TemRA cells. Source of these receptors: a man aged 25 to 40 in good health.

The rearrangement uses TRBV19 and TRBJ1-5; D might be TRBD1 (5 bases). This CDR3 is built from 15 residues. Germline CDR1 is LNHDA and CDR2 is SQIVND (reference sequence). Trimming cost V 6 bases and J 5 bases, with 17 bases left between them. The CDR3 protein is CASSRDLGNYQPQHF. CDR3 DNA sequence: TGTGCCAGTAGCAGGGACTTAGGGAATTATCAGCCCCAGCATTTT.

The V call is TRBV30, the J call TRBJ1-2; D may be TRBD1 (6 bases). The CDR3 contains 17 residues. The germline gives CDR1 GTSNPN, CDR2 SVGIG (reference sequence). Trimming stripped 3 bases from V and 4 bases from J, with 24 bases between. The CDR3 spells CAWSSERQALARYGYTF. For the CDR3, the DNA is TGTGCCTGGAGCTCGGAGAGACAGGCCCTGGCCCGCTATGGCTACACCTTC.

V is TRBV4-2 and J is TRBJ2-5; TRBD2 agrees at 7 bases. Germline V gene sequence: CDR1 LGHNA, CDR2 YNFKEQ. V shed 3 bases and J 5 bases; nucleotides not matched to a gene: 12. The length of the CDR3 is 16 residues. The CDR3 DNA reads TGTGCCAGCAGCCACGGATTTGGCGGGAGAGGGGAGACCCAGTACTTC. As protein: CASSHGFGGRGETQYF.

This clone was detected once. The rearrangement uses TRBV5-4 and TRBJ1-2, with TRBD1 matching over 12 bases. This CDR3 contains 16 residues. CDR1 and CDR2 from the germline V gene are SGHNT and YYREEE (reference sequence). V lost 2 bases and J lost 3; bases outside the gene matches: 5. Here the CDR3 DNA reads TGTGCCAGCAGCTTCCCGGGACAGGGGGCGGACTATGGCTACACCTTC. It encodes CASSFPGQGADYGYTF.

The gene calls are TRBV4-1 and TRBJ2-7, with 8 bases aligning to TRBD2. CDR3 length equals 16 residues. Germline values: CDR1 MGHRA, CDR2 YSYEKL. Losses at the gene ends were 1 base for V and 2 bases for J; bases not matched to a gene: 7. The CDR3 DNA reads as TGCGCCAGCAGCCAAGGGGTATTAGCGGGGCCCTACGAGCAGTACTTC. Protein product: CASSQGVLAGPYEQYF.

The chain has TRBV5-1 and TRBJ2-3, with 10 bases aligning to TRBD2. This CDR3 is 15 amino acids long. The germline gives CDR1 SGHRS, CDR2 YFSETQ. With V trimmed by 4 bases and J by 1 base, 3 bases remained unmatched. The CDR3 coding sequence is TGCGCCAGCAGCAGCGGACTAGCGGGCACAGATACGCAGTATTTT. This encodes CASSSGLAGTDTQYF.

CDR3 in DNA: TGTGCCAGTAGCCGAGGGACTAGCGTTCAATACGAGCAGTACTTC. Its translation: CASSRGTSVQYEQYF. The V call is TRBV19, the J call TRBJ2-7; 10 nucleotides align to TRBD2. The germline gives CDR1 LNHDA, CDR2 SQIVND (reference sequence). V lost 6 bases, J lost 4 bases, and 9 bases stayed unmatched. The CDR3 is made up of 15 amino acids.

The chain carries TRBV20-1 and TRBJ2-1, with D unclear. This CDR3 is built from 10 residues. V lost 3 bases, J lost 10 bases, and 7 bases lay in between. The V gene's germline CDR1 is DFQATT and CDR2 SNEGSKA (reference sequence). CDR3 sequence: CSARGREQFF. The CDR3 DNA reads TGCAGTGCTAGGGGAAGGGAGCAGTTCTTC.

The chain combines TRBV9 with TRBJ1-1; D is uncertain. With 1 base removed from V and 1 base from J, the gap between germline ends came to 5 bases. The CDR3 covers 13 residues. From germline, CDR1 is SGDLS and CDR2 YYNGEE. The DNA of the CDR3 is TGTGCCAGCAGCGTACATCAGAACACTGAAGCTTTCTTT. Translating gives CASSVHQNTEAFF.

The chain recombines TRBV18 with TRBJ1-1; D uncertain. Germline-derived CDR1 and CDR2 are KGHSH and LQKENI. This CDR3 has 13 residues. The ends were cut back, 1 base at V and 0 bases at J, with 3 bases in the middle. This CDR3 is CASSPQVNTEAFF. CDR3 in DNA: TGTGCCAGCTCACCACAGGTGAACACTGAAGCTTTCTTT.

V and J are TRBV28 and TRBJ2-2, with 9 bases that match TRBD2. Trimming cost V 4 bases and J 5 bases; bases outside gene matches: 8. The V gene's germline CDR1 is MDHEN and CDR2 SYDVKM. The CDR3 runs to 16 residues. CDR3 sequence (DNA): TGTGCCAGCAGTTCTCCGGGACTAGCAGGGACCGGGGAGCTGTTTTTT. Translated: CASSSPGLAGTGELFF.

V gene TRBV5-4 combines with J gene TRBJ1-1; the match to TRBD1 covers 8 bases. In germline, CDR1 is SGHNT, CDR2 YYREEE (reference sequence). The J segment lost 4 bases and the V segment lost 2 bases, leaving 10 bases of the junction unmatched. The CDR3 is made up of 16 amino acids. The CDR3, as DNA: TGTGCCAGCAGCTTAGACAGGGGCGCTGGGTCCACTGAAGCTTTCTTT. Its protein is CASSLDRGAGSTEAFF.

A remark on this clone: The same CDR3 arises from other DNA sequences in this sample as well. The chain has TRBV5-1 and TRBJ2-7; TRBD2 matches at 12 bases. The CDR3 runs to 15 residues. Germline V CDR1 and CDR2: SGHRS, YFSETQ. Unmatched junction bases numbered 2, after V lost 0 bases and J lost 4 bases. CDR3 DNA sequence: TGCGCCAGCAGCTTGGCAGGGACTAGCGGGTACGAGCAGTACTTC. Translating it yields CASSLAGTSGYEQYF.

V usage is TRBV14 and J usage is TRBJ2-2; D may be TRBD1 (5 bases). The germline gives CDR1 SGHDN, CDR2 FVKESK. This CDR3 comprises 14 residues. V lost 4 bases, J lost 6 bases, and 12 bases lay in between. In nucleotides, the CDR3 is TGTGCCAGCAGCCTAGCAGGGTTTTCCGGGGAGCTGTTTTTT. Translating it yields CASSLAGFSGELFF.

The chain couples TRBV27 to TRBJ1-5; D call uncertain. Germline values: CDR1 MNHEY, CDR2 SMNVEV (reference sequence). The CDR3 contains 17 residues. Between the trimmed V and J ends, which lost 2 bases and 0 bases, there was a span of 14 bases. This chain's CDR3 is CASSLPKKEDSNQPQHF. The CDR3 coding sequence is TGTGCCAGCAGTTTACCCAAGAAGGAGGATAGCAATCAGCCCCAGCATTTT.

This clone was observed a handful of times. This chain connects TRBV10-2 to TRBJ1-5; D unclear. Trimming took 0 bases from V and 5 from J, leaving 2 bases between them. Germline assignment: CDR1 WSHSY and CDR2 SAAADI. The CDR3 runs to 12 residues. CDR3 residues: CASSESYQPQHF. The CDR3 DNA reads TGCGCCAGCAGTGAGTCATATCAGCCCCAGCATTTT.

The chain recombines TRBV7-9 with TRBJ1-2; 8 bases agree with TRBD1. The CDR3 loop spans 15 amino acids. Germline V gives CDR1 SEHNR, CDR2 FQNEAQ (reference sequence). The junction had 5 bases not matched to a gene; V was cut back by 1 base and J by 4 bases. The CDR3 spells CASSLEGDRSYGYTF. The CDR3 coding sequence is TGTGCCAGCAGCTTAGAGGGGGACAGGAGCTATGGCTACACCTTC.

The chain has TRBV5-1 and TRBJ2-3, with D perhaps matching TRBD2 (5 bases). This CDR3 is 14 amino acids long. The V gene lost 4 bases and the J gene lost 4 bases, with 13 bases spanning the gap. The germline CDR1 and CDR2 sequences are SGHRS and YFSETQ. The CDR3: CASSQLVASDTQYF. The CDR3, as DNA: TGCGCCAGCAGCCAACTAGTAGCTTCAGATACGCAGTATTTT.